This is a list of T cell receptor beta chains from one sample in a study of PD-1 blockade in classical Hodgkin lymphoma. This table comes from immunoSEQ multiplex PCR, and its TCRdb copy is limited to in-frame clones, with some not included. The sample records around 14,000 clones, about 86% being singletons. The specimen was peripheral blood mononuclear cells (PBMCs), collected at baseline. Every receptor here comes from a human donor with classical Hodgkin lymphoma. Each CDR3 is given with its conserved first and last residue. Each record gives: D gene, V gene, clone size, J gene, CDR3 DNA, CDR3 protein. D genes are given only for firm matches. Where a row states a size, it is once, few, many or the class of an expanded clone; other rows omit it.

D gene: -; V gene: TRBV4-3; clone size: -; J gene: TRBJ2-3; CDR3 DNA: TGCGCCAGCAGCCAAGAAGGTCTAGCCACAGATACGCAGTATTTT; CDR3 protein: CASSQEGLATDTQYF
D gene: TRBD2; V gene: TRBV11-3; clone size: -; J gene: TRBJ2-1; CDR3 DNA: TGTGCCAGCAGCTTGACTAGCCGTTCTAATGAGCAGTTCTTC; CDR3 protein: CASSLTSRSNEQFF
D gene: -; V gene: TRBV10-3; clone size: -; J gene: TRBJ1-5; CDR3 DNA: TGTGCCATCAGTCGAGGGGGAGATAGCAATCAGCCCCAGCATTTT; CDR3 protein: CAISRGGDSNQPQHF
D gene: -; V gene: TRBV27; clone size: -; J gene: TRBJ1-1; CDR3 DNA: TGTGCCAGCAGTCCCGGGAACAGGTTAATGAACACTGAAGCTTTCTTT; CDR3 protein: CASSPGNRLMNTEAFF
D gene: -; V gene: TRBV6-6; clone size: -; J gene: TRBJ2-7; CDR3 DNA: TGTGCCAGCACCTCCAGTCCCTCCTACGAGCAGTACTTC; CDR3 protein: CASTSSPSYEQYF
D gene: -; V gene: TRBV5-1; clone size: -; J gene: TRBJ1-1; CDR3 DNA: TGCGCCAGCAGCTTGGTCCCTAACGGGCTTGAAGCTTTCTTT; CDR3 protein: CASSLVPNGLEAFF
D gene: TRBD1; V gene: TRBV7-9; clone size: -; J gene: TRBJ1-6; CDR3 DNA: TGTGCCAGCAGACCGAAGGACAGGCTGGGGGGGCCCCTCCACTTT; CDR3 protein: CASRPKDRLGGPLHF
D gene: TRBD2; V gene: TRBV5-4; clone size: -; J gene: TRBJ2-3; CDR3 DNA: TGTGCCAGCAGCGGAGGGACTAGCGGGGGGCTCACAGATACGCAGTATTTT; CDR3 protein: CASSGGTSGGLTDTQYF
D gene: TRBD1; V gene: TRBV13; clone size: few; J gene: TRBJ2-7; CDR3 DNA: TGTGCCAGCAGCCCTGGACAGGGGGTCTACGAGCAGTACTTC; CDR3 protein: CASSPGQGVYEQYF
D gene: -; V gene: TRBV10-3; clone size: -; J gene: TRBJ2-7; CDR3 DNA: TGTGCCATCAGTGGATTCACAGTTGTCGAGCAGTACTTC; CDR3 protein: CAISGFTVVEQYF
D gene: -; V gene: TRBV6-5; clone size: -; J gene: TRBJ1-2; CDR3 DNA: TGTGCCAGCACCCCAAGCCCAAGACCCTATGGCTACACCTTC; CDR3 protein: CASTPSPRPYGYTF
D gene: -; V gene: TRBV7-2; clone size: -; J gene: TRBJ1-3; CDR3 DNA: TGTGCCAGCAGCTGGAAGAACAGAAACACCATATATTTT; CDR3 protein: CASSWKNRNTIYF
D gene: TRBD1; V gene: TRBV25-1; clone size: -; J gene: TRBJ1-1; CDR3 DNA: TGTGCCAGCAGTGAGACAGGGTACACTGAAGCTTTCTTT; CDR3 protein: CASSETGYTEAFF
D gene: -; V gene: TRBV19; clone size: -; J gene: TRBJ1-1; CDR3 DNA: TGTGCCAGTACGTCCCGGCTATTTGAAGCTTTCTTT; CDR3 protein: CASTSRLFEAFF
D gene: -; V gene: TRBV20-1; clone size: -; J gene: TRBJ2-5; CDR3 DNA: TGCAGTGCTAGGGGGCAAGAGACCCAGTACTTC; CDR3 protein: CSARGQETQYF
D gene: -; V gene: TRBV5-1; clone size: -; J gene: TRBJ2-3; CDR3 DNA: TGCGCCAGCAGCGGCAACAGGGCAGATACGCAGTATTTT; CDR3 protein: CASSGNRADTQYF
D gene: -; V gene: TRBV11-3; clone size: once; J gene: TRBJ2-2; CDR3 DNA: TGTGCCAGCAGCCCCGGCCCCGTTGGGACCGGGGAGCTGTTTTTT; CDR3 protein: CASSPGPVGTGELFF
D gene: -; V gene: TRBV4-2; clone size: -; J gene: TRBJ2-5; CDR3 DNA: TGTGCCAGCAGCATCCCGGGACACCAAGCAGAGACCCAGTACTTC; CDR3 protein: CASSIPGHQAETQYF
D gene: -; V gene: TRBV7-2; clone size: -; J gene: TRBJ1-5; CDR3 DNA: TGTGCCAGCAGCTTAGTCAGCGAGCCATCGTCGCCCCAGCATTTT; CDR3 protein: CASSLVSEPSSPQHF
D gene: TRBD1; V gene: TRBV19; clone size: -; J gene: TRBJ2-7; CDR3 DNA: TGTGCCAGTAGCTACATGGGGACAGGTTTAATCTACGAGCAGTACTTC; CDR3 protein: CASSYMGTGLIYEQYF
D gene: TRBD1; V gene: TRBV7-9; clone size: -; J gene: TRBJ1-2; CDR3 DNA: TGTGCCAGCAGCTCGACAGGGAACTATGGCTACACCTTC; CDR3 protein: CASSSTGNYGYTF
D gene: TRBD1; V gene: TRBV7-2; clone size: once; J gene: TRBJ2-4; CDR3 DNA: TGTGCCAGCGGGCGGACAGGGGATAGGAACATTCAGTACTTC; CDR3 protein: CASGRTGDRNIQYF
D gene: TRBD2; V gene: TRBV19; clone size: -; J gene: TRBJ2-1; CDR3 DNA: TGTGCCAGTAGTACCCAGCGGGAGGTCTACAATGAGCAGTTCTTC; CDR3 protein: CASSTQREVYNEQFF
D gene: -; V gene: TRBV6-6; clone size: -; J gene: TRBJ2-3; CDR3 DNA: TGTGCCAGCAGCCTCTTTGGGGGGGCCGCAGATACGCAGTATTTT; CDR3 protein: CASSLFGGAADTQYF
D gene: -; V gene: TRBV7-6; clone size: -; J gene: TRBJ1-4; CDR3 DNA: TGTGCCAGCAGCTTACTACCCGGGACTCAAAATGAAAAACTGTTTTTT; CDR3 protein: CASSLLPGTQNEKLFF
D gene: TRBD2; V gene: TRBV25-1; clone size: -; J gene: TRBJ2-7; CDR3 DNA: TGTGCCAGCAGTGACCCCGGGACTACAGTCTACGAGCAGTACTTC; CDR3 protein: CASSDPGTTVYEQYF
D gene: TRBD2; V gene: TRBV7-9; clone size: -; J gene: TRBJ2-1; CDR3 DNA: TGTGCCAGCAGCTTAGCTTGGCGGGAGTACCCTTCAAATGAGCAGTTCTTC; CDR3 protein: CASSLAWREYPSNEQFF
D gene: TRBD1; V gene: TRBV5-4; clone size: -; J gene: TRBJ1-1; CDR3 DNA: TGTGCCAGCAGCACCCTGGACAGGGTGGAAAACCCTGAAGCTTTCTTT; CDR3 protein: CASSTLDRVENPEAFF
D gene: -; V gene: TRBV7-9; clone size: -; J gene: TRBJ2-7; CDR3 DNA: TGTGCCAGCAGCATAAGCTCCTACGAGCAGTACTTC; CDR3 protein: CASSISSYEQYF
D gene: -; V gene: TRBV19; clone size: -; J gene: TRBJ1-5; CDR3 DNA: TGTGCCACTTCCCCCGGTACGTCCATTTCCCGTCCCCAGCATTTT; CDR3 protein: CATSPGTSISRPQHF
D gene: -; V gene: TRBV5-4; clone size: -; J gene: TRBJ2-7; CDR3 DNA: TGTGCCAGCAGCGCGGGGAGTGAATCCGAGCAGTACTTC; CDR3 protein: CASSAGSESEQYF
D gene: TRBD2; V gene: TRBV5-1; clone size: once; J gene: TRBJ2-5; CDR3 DNA: TGCGCCAGCAGCGCGACCGGGACTAAAGTTTGGGGGGCCCAGTACTTC; CDR3 protein: CASSATGTKVWGAQYF
D gene: TRBD2; V gene: TRBV15; clone size: -; J gene: TRBJ2-3; CDR3 DNA: TGTGCCACCAGCAGAGGTTTTAGCGGGAACTCAGATACGCAGTATTTT; CDR3 protein: CATSRGFSGNSDTQYF
D gene: TRBD2; V gene: TRBV28; clone size: -; J gene: TRBJ2-7; CDR3 DNA: TGTGCCAGCAGTTTATTCGGACTAGCGGGAACCTACGAGCAGTACTTC; CDR3 protein: CASSLFGLAGTYEQYF
D gene: -; V gene: TRBV27; clone size: -; J gene: TRBJ1-6; CDR3 DNA: TGTGCCAGCAGTTCCTACCCTGCCTATAATTCACCCCTCCACTTT; CDR3 protein: CASSSYPAYNSPLHF
D gene: -; V gene: TRBV10-2; clone size: once; J gene: TRBJ2-3; CDR3 DNA: TGCGCCAGCAGTGAGATTTCAGATACGCAGTATTTT; CDR3 protein: CASSEISDTQYF
D gene: TRBD1; V gene: TRBV4-1; clone size: -; J gene: TRBJ1-4; CDR3 DNA: TGCGCCAGCAGCCATTTACCGGGACAGGGGTCTGAAAAACTGTTTTTT; CDR3 protein: CASSHLPGQGSEKLFF